The source of this TCR beta chain is a study of cytomegalovirus exposure and HLA in healthy donors. The PCR used 60 Vbeta and 13 Jbeta primers. Per the original methods: An analysis that came later counted around 80 million unique TCR beta chains, approximately 10 million shared. Generated by immunoSEQ multiplex PCR, the TCRdb table keeps only in-frame clones and is missing some. The DNA was the basis for D and trimming; V, J and clone size are from that table. The ten most abundant clones cover approximately 6.8% of a sample with roughly 120,000 clones. Findings of the study overall: Earlier findings revealed that most TCR beta V segments proved productive either about 87% or about 30% of the time.

About this clone itself: Its antigen remains unknown.

The CDR3 covers 16 residues. Germline CDR1 is SGHTA and CDR2 is FQGNSA. The V gene end was trimmed by 1 base and the J gene end by 4 bases; junction bases not matched to a gene: 8. Sequencing was performed on PBMCs. The sequence was collected from a man aged 40-55 years in good health and CMV-seropositive. The gene calls are TRBV7-2 and TRBJ2-3, with 7 bases fitting TRBD2. CDR3 bases: TGTGCCAGCAGCTTAGACCGAGCGGGGCCGTCAGATACGCAGTATTTT. Encoded protein: CASSLDRAGPSDTQYF.